Presented here are 18 T cell receptor beta chains from one specimen sequenced in a study of cytomegalovirus exposure and HLA in healthy donors. Amplification used 60 Vbeta primers and 13 Jbeta primers. Sequenced by immunoSEQ multiplex PCR; TCRdb stores in-frame clones only, minus some. The sample includes some 170,000 clones, about three quarters of them seen just once. Sequenced: PBMCs. The receptors were sampled from a woman aged 60-75 years in good health and CMV-seropositive.

This clone showed up just a few times. The J gene is TRBJ1-2, the V gene TRBV10-2; D perhaps matches TRBD1 (6 bases). This CDR3 region has 14 residues. Trimming cost V 8 bases and J 6 bases, with 19 bases left between them. CDR1 WSHSY and CDR2 SAAADI come from the germline V gene. The DNA of the CDR3 is TGCGCCAGCCAAAATGAGCAGGGGAGAAATGGCTACACCTTC. It translates to CASQNEQGRNGYTF.

This clone was detected once. The rearrangement uses TRBV30 and TRBJ1-1; TRBD1 is a possible D gene (6 bases). Germline V gene sequence: CDR1 GTSNPN, CDR2 SVGIG (reference sequence). The length of the CDR3 is 16 residues. V lost 1 base, J lost 2 bases, and 17 bases lay in between. The CDR3 loop reads CAWSARGQYINTEAFF. Written as DNA, the CDR3 is TGTGCCTGGAGTGCCCGTGGACAGTACATAAACACTGAAGCTTTCTTT.

The gene calls are TRBV5-6 and TRBJ2-7, with 8 bases identical to TRBD1. This CDR3 contains 14 residues. From germline, CDR1 is SGHDT and CDR2 YYEEEE. V was clipped by 6 bases and J by 6 bases; unmatched bases: 11. The CDR3: CASNYWDRWLEQYF. CDR3 DNA sequence: TGTGCCAGCAACTACTGGGACAGGTGGCTCGAGCAGTACTTC.

The rearrangement joins TRBV7-8 to TRBJ2-2; possible D gene TRBD1, 6 bases. CDR3 length: 16 residues. The V and J ends lost 0 bases and 2 bases respectively, with 10 bases between them. Germline assignment: CDR1 SGHVS and CDR2 FQNEAQ. The CDR3 sequence: CASSLAYRDNTGELFF. In nucleotides, the CDR3 is TGTGCCAGCAGCTTAGCCTACAGGGATAACACCGGGGAGCTGTTTTTT.

The chain uses TRBV27 and TRBJ2-7; 8 positions agree with TRBD1. Germline trimming cut 4 bases from V and 7 bases from J; bases unmatched to any gene: 6. Germline loops: CDR1 MNHEY, CDR2 SMNVEV (reference sequence). This CDR3 comprises 13 residues. The CDR3 nucleotides read TGTGCCAGCAGTTACAGGGGGGCGCGGGAGCAGTACTTC. Translated: CASSYRGAREQYF.

The rearrangement uses TRBV28 and TRBJ2-1; 13 bases fit TRBD2. The germline V gene encodes CDR1 MDHEN and CDR2 SYDVKM. The CDR3 spans 15 residues. Unmatched junction bases numbered 7, after V lost 7 bases and J lost 7 bases. The CDR3 DNA sequence: TGTGCCAGCACTCCACTAGCGGGAGGGCCGAATGAGCAGTTCTTC. It is translated as CASTPLAGGPNEQFF.

This clone showed up just once. V usage is TRBV28 and J usage is TRBJ1-1, with 8 bases identical to TRBD1. There are 14 residues in the CDR3. The junction had 2 bases not matched to a gene; V was cut back by 4 bases and J by 1 base. The germline V gene has CDR1 MDHEN and CDR2 SYDVKM. In DNA form, the CDR3 reads TGTGCCAGCAGTTACGACAGGGGGAACACTGAAGCTTTCTTT. This sequence encodes CASSYDRGNTEAFF.

This clone was counted only a few times. The gene calls are TRBV11-3 and TRBJ1-5; D is undetermined. Trimming removed 3 bases from V and 0 bases from J, with 15 bases in between. Germline values: CDR1 SGHNT, CDR2 YENEEA. The length of the CDR3 is 17 residues. The CDR3 here is CASSFGTGPYSNQPQHF. DNA of the CDR3: TGTGCCAGCAGCTTCGGAACTGGGCCATATAGCAATCAGCCCCAGCATTTT. Drawing the rest from reference TRBV11-3 and TRBJ1-5, the complete variable domain is EAGVVQSPRYKIIEKKQPVAFWCNPISGHNTLYWYLQNLGQGPELLIRYENEEAVDDSQLPKDRFSAERLKGVDSTLKIQPAELGDSAVYLCASSFGTGPYSNQPQHFGDGTRLSIL.

This chain's CDR3 is CASSSGGSVNTIYF. The DNA of the CDR3 is TGTGCCAGCAGTTCAGGGGGAAGTGTAAACACCATATATTTT. V and J are TRBV28 and TRBJ1-3; 7 bases fit TRBD1. V gave up 4 bases and J gave up 6 bases; unmatched junction bases: 6. Germline V gene sequence: CDR1 MDHEN, CDR2 SYDVKM. This CDR3 contains 14 residues.

The chain is built from TRBV18 and TRBJ1-1; tentatively, D is TRBD1 (5 bases). Trimming cost V 7 bases and J 1 base, with 16 bases left between them. Germline CDR1 reads KGHSH; CDR2 reads LQKENI. The CDR3 consists of 15 residues. CDR3 in amino acids: CASYETVFTNTEAFF. The CDR3 DNA follows: TGTGCCAGCTATGAGACAGTATTTACGAACACTGAAGCTTTCTTT.

V usage is TRBV10-3 and J usage is TRBJ1-2; 12 nucleotides line up with TRBD1. J gave up 7 bases and V 0 bases, and 3 bases lay outside the gene matches. This CDR3 is 15 amino acids long. Germline-derived CDR1 and CDR2 are ENHRY and SYGVKD. The CDR3 protein is CAISESGQGAFGYTF. In DNA, the CDR3 is TGTGCCATCAGTGAGTCGGGACAGGGGGCTTTTGGCTACACCTTC.

The chain has TRBV7-9 and TRBJ2-5, with 9 nucleotides matching TRBD1. V shed 6 bases, J shed 5 bases, and the junction held 10 bases outside the gene matches. This CDR3 contains 15 residues. Germline V CDR1 and CDR2: SEHNR, FQNEAQ (reference sequence). CDR3 in amino acids: CASRSGQGRGETQYF. The DNA for the CDR3 is TGTGCCAGCAGATCCGGACAGGGGAGAGGGGAGACCCAGTACTTC.

The CDR3 sequence: CASSGGFGGEAFF. As DNA, the CDR3 is TGTGCCAGCAGTGGCGGCTTTGGTGGTGAAGCTTTCTTT. The chain combines TRBV6-4 with TRBJ1-1, with no clear D. Trimming stripped 4 bases from V and 7 bases from J, with 13 bases between. This CDR3 has 13 amino acids. CDR1 MRHNA and CDR2 SNTAGT come from the germline V gene.

The chain combines TRBV11-1 with TRBJ2-1; 9 bases align to TRBD1. V shed 4 bases, J shed 8 bases, and the junction held 12 bases outside the gene matches. The CDR3 covers 16 residues. Germline V gene sequence: CDR1 SGHAT, CDR2 FQDESV (reference sequence). The chain's CDR3 is CASSSGPLDRGHEQFF. CDR3 sequence (DNA): TGTGCCAGCAGCTCGGGTCCCCTGGACAGGGGTCATGAGCAGTTCTTC.

The chain uses TRBV10-3 and TRBJ2-5; 7 bases are shared with TRBD2. The CDR3 runs to 12 residues. Germline V CDR1 and CDR2: ENHRY, SYGVKD. CDR3: CVWEGLCETQYF. CDR3 coding DNA: TGTGTCTGGGAGGGGCTATGCGAGACCCAGTACTTC.

The chain carries TRBV30 and TRBJ2-1; 8 nucleotides agree with TRBD2. J gave up 4 bases and V 0 bases, and 8 bases lay outside the gene matches. CDR3 length: 16 residues. Germline CDR1 GTSNPN, CDR2 SVGIG (reference sequence). The CDR3 is CAWSVLRGEPYNEQFF. CDR3 sequence (DNA): TGTGCCTGGAGTGTTCTGCGGGGGGAACCTTACAATGAGCAGTTCTTC.

The chain couples TRBV7-3 to TRBJ2-1; no clear D. The CDR3 is made up of 16 amino acids. The germline V gene encodes CDR1 SGHTA and CDR2 FQGTGA. Trimming cost V 1 base and J 0 bases, with 10 bases left between them. The CDR3: CASSLNQLSSYNEQFF. The CDR3 DNA reads TGTGCCAGCAGCTTAAACCAACTGAGCTCCTACAATGAGCAGTTCTTC. The full variable domain, completed using reference TRBV7-3 and TRBJ2-1, is GAGVSQTPSNKVTEKGKYVELRCDPISGHTALYWYRQSLGQGPEFLIYFQGTGAADDSGLPNDRFFAVRPEGSVSTLKIQRTERGDSAVYLCASSLNQLSSYNEQFFGPGTRLTVL.

This rearrangement joins TRBV5-1 to TRBJ1-4, with D maybe TRBD1 (5 bases). The germline V and J ends were trimmed by 4 bases and 0 bases, with 7 bases remaining between them. Germline values: CDR1 SGHRS, CDR2 YFSETQ. The CDR3 has 14 residues. CDR3 residues: CASSPTATNEKLFF. The CDR3 DNA reads as TGCGCCAGCAGCCCGACAGCAACTAATGAAAAACTGTTTTTT.